The clone carrying this T cell receptor beta chain appeared once. Its antigen is currently unknown. This entry is derived from a study of pediatric ulcerative colitis. Per germline, CDR1 KGHSH and CDR2 LQKENI. V dropped 2 bases and J dropped 2; count of bases not matched to a gene: 14. The CDR3 has 19 residues. Before the diagnostic colonoscopy, ulcerative colitis patients were free of immunosuppressive medication. TCRdb's copy holds only in-frame clones and misses some; the assay was immunoSEQ multiplex PCR. The table lists under 45,000 clones, around four fifths of them singletons. Study observations and caveats: No controls had the two rectal clonotypes shared by ulcerative colitis patients. Compared with controls, ulcerative colitis showed greater blood-rectum clone sharing. A couple of patients had blood samples with substantially reduced template counts.

The genes are TRBV18 and TRBJ2-5; 10 bases line up with TRBD2. Sequenced material: blood. This sequence originates from a girl aged 5 to 17 with moderate ulcerative colitis. Written as DNA, the CDR3 is TGTGCCAGCTCACCAGTAGCTAGCGGGAGTTCCAAATTACAAGAGACCCAGTACTTC. Residues: CASSPVASGSSKLQETQYF.